This T cell receptor beta chain was captured in a study of glioma-infiltrating T cells after dendritic cell vaccination. This clone appeared a single time. The data were produced by immunoSEQ multiplex PCR, yet TCRdb's version contains in-frame clones alone and is incomplete. Found here are 65,000 to 80,000 clones, more than 75% of them singletons; the top ten hold approximately 2%. The time point is: after dendritic cell vaccination, including at tumor progression/relapse. Germline V lookup: CDR1 SGHDT, CDR2 YYEEEE. The length of the CDR3 is 13 residues. V lost 5 bases, J lost 4 bases, and 12 bases lay in between.

The chain has TRBV5-6 and TRBJ1-2; D perhaps matches TRBD1 (6 bases). The TCR originated in a human donor with glioblastoma. Sequences were derived from blood, sampled after dendritic cell vaccination. The CDR3 region is CASSPGALYGYTF. The DNA of the CDR3 is TGTGCCAGCAGTCCAGGGGCCCTCTATGGCTACACCTTC.